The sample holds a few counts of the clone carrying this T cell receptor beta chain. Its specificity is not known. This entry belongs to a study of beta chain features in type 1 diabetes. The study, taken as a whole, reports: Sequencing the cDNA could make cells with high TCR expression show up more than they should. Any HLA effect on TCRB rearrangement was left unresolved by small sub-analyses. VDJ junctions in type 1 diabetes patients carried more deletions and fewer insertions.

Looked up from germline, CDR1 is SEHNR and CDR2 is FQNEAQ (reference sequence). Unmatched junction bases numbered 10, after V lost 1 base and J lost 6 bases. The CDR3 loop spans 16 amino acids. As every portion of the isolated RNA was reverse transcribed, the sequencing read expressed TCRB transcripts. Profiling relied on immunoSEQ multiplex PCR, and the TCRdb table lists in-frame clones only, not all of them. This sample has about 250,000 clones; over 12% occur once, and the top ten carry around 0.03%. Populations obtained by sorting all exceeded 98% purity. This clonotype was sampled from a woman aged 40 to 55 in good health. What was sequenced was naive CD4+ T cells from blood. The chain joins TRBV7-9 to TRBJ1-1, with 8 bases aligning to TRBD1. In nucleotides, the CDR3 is TGTGCCAGCAGCTTAGGAGGGCAGGGGGCGCCCGCTGAAGCTTTCTTT. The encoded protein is CASSLGGQGAPAEAFF.